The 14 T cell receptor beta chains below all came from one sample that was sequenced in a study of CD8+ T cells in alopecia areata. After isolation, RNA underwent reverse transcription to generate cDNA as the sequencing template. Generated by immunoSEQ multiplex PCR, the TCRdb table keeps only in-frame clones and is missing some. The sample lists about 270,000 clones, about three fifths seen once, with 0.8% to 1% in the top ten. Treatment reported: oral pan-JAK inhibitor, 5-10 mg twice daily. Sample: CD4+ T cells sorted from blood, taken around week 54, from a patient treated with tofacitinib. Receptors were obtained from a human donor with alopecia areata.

The CDR3 loop reads CASSEQGRGYEQYF. The CDR3 DNA reads as TGTGCCAGTAGTGAACAGGGACGGGGCTACGAGCAGTACTTC. V usage is TRBV19 and J usage is TRBJ2-7; tentative D call: TRBD1 (6 bases). CDR3 size: 14 residues. Germline V gene sequence: CDR1 LNHDA, CDR2 SQIVND (reference sequence). Between the trimmed V and J ends, which lost 5 bases and 3 bases, there was a span of 14 bases.

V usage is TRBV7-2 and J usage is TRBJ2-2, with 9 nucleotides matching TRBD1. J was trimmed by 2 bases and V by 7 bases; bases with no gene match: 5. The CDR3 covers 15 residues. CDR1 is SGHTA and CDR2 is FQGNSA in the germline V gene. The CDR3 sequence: CASIRTGENTGELFF. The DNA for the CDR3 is TGTGCCAGCATCCGGACAGGGGAAAACACCGGGGAGCTGTTTTTT.

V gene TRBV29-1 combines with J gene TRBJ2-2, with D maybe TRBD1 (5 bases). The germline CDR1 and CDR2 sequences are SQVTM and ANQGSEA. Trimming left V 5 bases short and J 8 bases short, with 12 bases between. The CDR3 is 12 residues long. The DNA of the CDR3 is TGCAGCGTTATGGGGCTCGGGGGGGAGCTGTTTTTT. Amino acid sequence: CSVMGLGGELFF.

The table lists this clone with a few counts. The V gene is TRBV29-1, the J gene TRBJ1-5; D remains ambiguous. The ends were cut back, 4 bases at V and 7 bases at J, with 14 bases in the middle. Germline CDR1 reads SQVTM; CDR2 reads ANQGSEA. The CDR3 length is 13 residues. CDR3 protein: CSVVVGSGQPQHF. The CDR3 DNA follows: TGCAGCGTTGTTGTAGGGTCTGGGCAGCCCCAGCATTTT.

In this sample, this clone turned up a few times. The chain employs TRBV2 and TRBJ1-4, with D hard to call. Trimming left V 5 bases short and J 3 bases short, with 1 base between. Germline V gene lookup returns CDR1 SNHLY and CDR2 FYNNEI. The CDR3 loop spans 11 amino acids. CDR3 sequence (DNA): TGTGCCAGCAGTCCTAATGAAAAACTGTTTTTT. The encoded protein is CASSPNEKLFF.

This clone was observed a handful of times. The chain's CDR3 is CASSPGHINTGELFF. CDR3 DNA: TGCGCCAGCAGCCCGGGACATATTAACACCGGGGAGCTGTTTTTT. The chain joins TRBV5-1 to TRBJ2-2; tentatively, D is TRBD1 (6 bases). Trimming removed 4 bases at V and 2 bases at J, with 12 bases between. This CDR3 has 15 residues. Germline V gene data show CDR1 as SGHRS and CDR2 as YFSETQ.

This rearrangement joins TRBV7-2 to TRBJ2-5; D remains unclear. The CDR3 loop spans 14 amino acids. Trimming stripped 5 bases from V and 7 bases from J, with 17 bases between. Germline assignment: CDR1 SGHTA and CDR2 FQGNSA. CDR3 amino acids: CASSTQVNPGTQYF. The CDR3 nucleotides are TGTGCCAGCAGCACTCAAGTAAACCCGGGGACCCAGTACTTC.

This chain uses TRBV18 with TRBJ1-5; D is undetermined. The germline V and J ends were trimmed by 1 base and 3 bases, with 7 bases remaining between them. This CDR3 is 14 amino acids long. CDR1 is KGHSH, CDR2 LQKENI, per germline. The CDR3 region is CASSPQGNNQPQHF. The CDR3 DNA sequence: TGTGCCAGCTCACCACAGGGAAACAATCAGCCCCAGCATTTT.

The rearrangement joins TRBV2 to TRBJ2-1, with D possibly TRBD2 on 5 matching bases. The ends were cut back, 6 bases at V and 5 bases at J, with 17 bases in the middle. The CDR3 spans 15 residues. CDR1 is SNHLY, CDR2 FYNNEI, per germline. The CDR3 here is CASSPKGLPNNEQFF. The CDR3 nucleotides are TGTGCCAGCAGCCCCAAAGGACTCCCCAACAATGAGCAGTTCTTC.

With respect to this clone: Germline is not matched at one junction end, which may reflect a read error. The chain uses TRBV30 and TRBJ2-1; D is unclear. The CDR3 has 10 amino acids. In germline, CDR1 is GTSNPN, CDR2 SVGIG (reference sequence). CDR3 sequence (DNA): TGTGCCTGGAGTGATTATGAGAAGTTCTTC. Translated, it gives CAWSDYEKFF.

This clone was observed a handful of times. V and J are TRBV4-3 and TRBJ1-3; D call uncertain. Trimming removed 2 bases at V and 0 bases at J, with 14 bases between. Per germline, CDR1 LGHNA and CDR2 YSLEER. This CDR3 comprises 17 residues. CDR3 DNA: TGCGCCAGCAGCCAAACCCCGAGTACAAACTCTGGAAACACCATATATTTT. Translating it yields CASSQTPSTNSGNTIYF.

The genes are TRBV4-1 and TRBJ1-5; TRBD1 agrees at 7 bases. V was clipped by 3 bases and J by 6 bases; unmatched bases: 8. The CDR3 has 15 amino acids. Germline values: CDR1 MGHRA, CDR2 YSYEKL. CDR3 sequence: CASSHRQGLGQPQHF. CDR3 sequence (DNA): TGCGCCAGCAGCCATAGACAGGGCTTAGGTCAGCCCCAGCATTTT.

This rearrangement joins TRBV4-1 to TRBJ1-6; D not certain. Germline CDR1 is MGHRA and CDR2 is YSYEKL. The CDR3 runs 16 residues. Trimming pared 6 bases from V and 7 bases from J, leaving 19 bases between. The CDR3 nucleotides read TGCGCCAGCAGATACTACGCTATAAGTGGAAATTCACCCCTCCACTTT. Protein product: CASRYYAISGNSPLHF.

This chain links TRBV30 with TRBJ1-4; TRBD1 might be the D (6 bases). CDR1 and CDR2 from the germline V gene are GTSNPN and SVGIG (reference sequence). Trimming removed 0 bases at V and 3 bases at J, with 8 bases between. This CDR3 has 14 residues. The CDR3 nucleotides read TGTGCCTGGAGTGTAGGGGGGTCTAATGAAAAACTGTTTTTT. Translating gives CAWSVGGSNEKLFF.